This is a list of T cell receptor beta chains from one sample in a study of cytomegalovirus exposure and HLA in healthy donors. TCRdb's copy holds only in-frame clones and misses some; the assay was immunoSEQ multiplex PCR. Among 120,000 to 150,000 clones listed, around three quarters were seen once. Sequencing used PBMCs. The receptors shown here come from a man between 40 and 49 years old in good health and CMV-seropositive. The CDR3 runs from the conserved cysteine through the conserved F or W. A D gene is named only where the DNA matches it firmly. Expanded clones are given a class, and other clones once, few, many or no size at all.

CDR3 DNA | CDR3 protein | V gene | clone size | J gene | D gene
TGTGCCAGCAGTTTTACTCTAGCGGGAGCGCTCTCCTACGAGCAGTACTTC | CASSFTLAGALSYEQYF | TRBV5-4 | once | TRBJ2-7 | TRBD2
TGTGCCAGCAGCCGGGGACAGACATTTTCCTACAATGAGCAGTTCTTC | CASSRGQTFSYNEQFF | TRBV11-3 | - | TRBJ2-1 | TRBD1
TGTGCCAGCAGCCCAGCGGGGCGGGAGGGCTCCTACGAGCAGTACTTC | CASSPAGREGSYEQYF | TRBV4-2 | - | TRBJ2-7 | TRBD2
TGTGCCAGCAGCGTACTGACAACCTCCCCCTACGAGCAGTACTTC | CASSVLTTSPYEQYF | TRBV9 | - | TRBJ2-7 | -
TGTGCCAGCAGCTCCCGGAACAGGTGGCAGACCCAGTACTTC | CASSSRNRWQTQYF | TRBV5-6 | - | TRBJ2-5 | -
TGTGCCAGCAGTCCCTCGGGAGTTGGAGAGACCCAGTACTTC | CASSPSGVGETQYF | TRBV28 | - | TRBJ2-5 | -
TGTGCCAGCAGCTTAGGCCAGTCGAACACCGGGGAGCTGTTTTTT | CASSLGQSNTGELFF | TRBV7-9 | - | TRBJ2-2 | -
TGTGCCAGCAGGGAAGGCAGGATCCAAGAGACCCAGTACTTC | CASREGRIQETQYF | TRBV6-1 | - | TRBJ2-5 | -
TGTGCCAGCAGTCTAGACACTGACAGATATCAGCCCCAGCATTTT | CASSLDTDRYQPQHF | TRBV5-5 | - | TRBJ1-5 | -
TGTGCCAGCAGTTACTCTGGACAGTTCGAAGCTTTCTTT | CASSYSGQFEAFF | TRBV6-5 | - | TRBJ1-1 | -
TGTGCCAGCTCACCATATCAGGAGGATGAAGCTTTCTTT | CASSPYQEDEAFF | TRBV18 | - | TRBJ1-1 | -
TGTGCCAGTCAAAGCACTGTCTCCTACGAGCAGTACTTC | CASQSTVSYEQYF | TRBV2 | - | TRBJ2-7 | -
TGCGCCAGCAGCGTTTTACCGGGACAGGCCTACGAGCAGTACTTC | CASSVLPGQAYEQYF | TRBV5-1 | - | TRBJ2-7 | TRBD1
TGTGCCAGCAGTTTACTTGGAGGCCAGGTGGTAACAGATACGCAGTATTTT | CASSLLGGQVVTDTQYF | TRBV28 | - | TRBJ2-3 | -
TGCGCCAGCAGCTTGGGGGGTCAGGGGATTTTGAACACTGAAGCTTTCTTT | CASSLGGQGILNTEAFF | TRBV5-1 | - | TRBJ1-1 | -
TGTGCCTGGAGCTGGGAGTTTGGCGAGCAGTACTTC | CAWSWEFGEQYF | TRBV30 | - | TRBJ2-7 | -
TGCAGCGTTACAAAGGGGGCAGGCCTAGGGGACTATGGCTACACCTTC | CSVTKGAGLGDYGYTF | TRBV29-1 | - | TRBJ1-2 | TRBD1
TGTGCCAGCAGTGCGCAGGGCCCGGCTGAAAAACTGTTTTTT | CASSAQGPAEKLFF | TRBV6-5 | - | TRBJ1-4 | -
TGTGCCAGCAGCCCCTTGGGGGCGAGTTACACAGATACGCAGTATTTT | CASSPLGASYTDTQYF | TRBV9 | - | TRBJ2-3 | -
TGTGCCAGTAGTCCAGGACAGGGGGCGACTGAAGCTTTCTTT | CASSPGQGATEAFF | TRBV19 | - | TRBJ1-1 | TRBD1
TGTGCCAGCAGTTCTTCTGCCGGGACTAGCGCCGCCGGGGAGCTGTTTTTT | CASSSSAGTSAAGELFF | TRBV28 | - | TRBJ2-2 | TRBD2
TGTGCCTGGGGGGCTGGCACCGGGGAGCTGTTTTTT | CAWGAGTGELFF | TRBV30 | - | TRBJ2-2 | -
TGCAGCGTTTTTAGGGGAGGGAGCTATGGCTACACCTTC | CSVFRGGSYGYTF | TRBV29-1 | - | TRBJ1-2 | -